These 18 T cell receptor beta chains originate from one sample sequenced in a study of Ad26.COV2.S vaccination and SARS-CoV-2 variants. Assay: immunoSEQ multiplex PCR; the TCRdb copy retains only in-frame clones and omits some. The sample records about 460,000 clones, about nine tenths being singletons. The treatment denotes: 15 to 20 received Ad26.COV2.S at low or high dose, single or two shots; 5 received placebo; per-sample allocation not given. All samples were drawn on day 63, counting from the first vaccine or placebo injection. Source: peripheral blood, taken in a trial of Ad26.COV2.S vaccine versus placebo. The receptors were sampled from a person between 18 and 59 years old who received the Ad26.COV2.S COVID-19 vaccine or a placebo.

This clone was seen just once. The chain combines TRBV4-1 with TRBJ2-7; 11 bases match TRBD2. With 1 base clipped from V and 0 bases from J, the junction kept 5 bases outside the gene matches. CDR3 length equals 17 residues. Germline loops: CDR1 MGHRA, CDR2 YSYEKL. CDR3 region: CASSQATSGVSSYEQYF. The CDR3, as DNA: TGCGCCAGCAGCCAAGCGACTAGCGGGGTGAGCTCCTACGAGCAGTACTTC.

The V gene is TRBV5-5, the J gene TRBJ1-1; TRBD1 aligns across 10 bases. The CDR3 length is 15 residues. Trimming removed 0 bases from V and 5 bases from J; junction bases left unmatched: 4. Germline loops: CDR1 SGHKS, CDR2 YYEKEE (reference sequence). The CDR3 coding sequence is TGTGCCAGCAGCTTGGTGGGACAGGGGATGACTGAAGCTTTCTTT. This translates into CASSLVGQGMTEAFF.

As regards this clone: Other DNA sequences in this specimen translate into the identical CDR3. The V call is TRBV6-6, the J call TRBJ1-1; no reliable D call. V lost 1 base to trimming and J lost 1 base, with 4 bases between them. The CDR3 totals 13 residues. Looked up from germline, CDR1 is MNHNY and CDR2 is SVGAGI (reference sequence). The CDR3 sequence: CASSYWENTEAFF. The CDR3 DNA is TGTGCCAGCAGTTACTGGGAGAACACTGAAGCTTTCTTT.

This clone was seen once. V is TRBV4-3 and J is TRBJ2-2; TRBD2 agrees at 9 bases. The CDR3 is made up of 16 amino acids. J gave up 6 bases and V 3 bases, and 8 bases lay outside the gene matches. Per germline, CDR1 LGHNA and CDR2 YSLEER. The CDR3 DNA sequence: TGCGCCAGCAGCCACCTTGGCGGGGGGGCCCCCGGGGAGCTGTTTTTT. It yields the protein CASSHLGGGAPGELFF.

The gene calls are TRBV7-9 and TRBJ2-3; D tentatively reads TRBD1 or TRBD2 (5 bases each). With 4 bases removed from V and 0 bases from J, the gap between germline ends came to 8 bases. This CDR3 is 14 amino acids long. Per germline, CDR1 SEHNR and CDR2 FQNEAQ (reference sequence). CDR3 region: CASSSRDSTDTQYF. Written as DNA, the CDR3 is TGTGCCAGCAGCTCCCGGGACAGCACAGATACGCAGTATTTT. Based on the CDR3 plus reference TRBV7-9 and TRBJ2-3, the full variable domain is DTGVSQNPRHKITKRGQNVTFRCDPISEHNRLYWYRQTLGQGPEFLTYFQNEAQLEKSRLLSDRFSAERPKGSFSTLEIQRTEQGDSAMYLCASSSRDSTDTQYFGPGTRLTVL.

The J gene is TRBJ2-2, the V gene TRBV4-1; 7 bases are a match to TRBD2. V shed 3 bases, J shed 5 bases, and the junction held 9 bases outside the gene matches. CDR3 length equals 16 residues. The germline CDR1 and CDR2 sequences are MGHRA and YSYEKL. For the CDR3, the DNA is TGCGCCAGCAGCCAGCTCCGAGCGGGGCAGACCGGGGAGCTGTTTTTT. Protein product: CASSQLRAGQTGELFF.

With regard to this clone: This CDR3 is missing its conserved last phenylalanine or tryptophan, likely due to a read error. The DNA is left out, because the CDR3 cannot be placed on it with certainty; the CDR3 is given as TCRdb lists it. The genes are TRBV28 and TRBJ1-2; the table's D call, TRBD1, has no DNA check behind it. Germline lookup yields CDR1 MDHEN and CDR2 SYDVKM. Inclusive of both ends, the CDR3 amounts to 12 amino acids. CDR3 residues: CASSLTGGFPWL.

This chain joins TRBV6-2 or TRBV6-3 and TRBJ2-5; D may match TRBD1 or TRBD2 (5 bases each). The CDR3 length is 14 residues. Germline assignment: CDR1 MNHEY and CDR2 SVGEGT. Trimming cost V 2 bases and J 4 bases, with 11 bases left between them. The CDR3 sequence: CASSYRGPAETQYF. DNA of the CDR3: TGTGCCAGCAGTTACAGGGGACCGGCAGAGACCCAGTACTTC.

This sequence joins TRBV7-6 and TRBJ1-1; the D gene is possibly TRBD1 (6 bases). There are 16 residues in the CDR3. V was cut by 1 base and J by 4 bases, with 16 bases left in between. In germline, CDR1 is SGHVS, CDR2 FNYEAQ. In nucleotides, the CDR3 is TGTGCCAGCAGCTTAGAGTTTCAGGGGCCAAGCACTGAAGCTTTCTTT. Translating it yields CASSLEFQGPSTEAFF.

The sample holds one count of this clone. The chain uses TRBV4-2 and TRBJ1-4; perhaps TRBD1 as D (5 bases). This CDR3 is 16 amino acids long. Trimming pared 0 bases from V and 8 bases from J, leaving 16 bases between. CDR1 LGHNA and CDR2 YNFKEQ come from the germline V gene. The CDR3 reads CASSQDQTVGVEKLFF. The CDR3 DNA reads TGTGCCAGCAGCCAAGATCAGACAGTGGGGGTGGAAAAACTGTTTTTT.

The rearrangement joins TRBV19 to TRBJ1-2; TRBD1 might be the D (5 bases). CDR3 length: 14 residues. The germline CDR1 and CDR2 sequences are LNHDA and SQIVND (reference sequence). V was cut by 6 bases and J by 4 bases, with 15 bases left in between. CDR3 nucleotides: TGTGCCAGTAGACGAGGAGGGGTATCCTATGGCTACACCTTC. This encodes CASRRGGVSYGYTF.

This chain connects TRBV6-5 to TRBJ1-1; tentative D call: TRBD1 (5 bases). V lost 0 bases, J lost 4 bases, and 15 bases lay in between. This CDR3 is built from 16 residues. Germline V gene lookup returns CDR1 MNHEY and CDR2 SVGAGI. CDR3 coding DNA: TGTGCCAGCAGTTACTCGGCCACCCCGGGACGCACTGAAGCTTTCTTT. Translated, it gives CASSYSATPGRTEAFF.

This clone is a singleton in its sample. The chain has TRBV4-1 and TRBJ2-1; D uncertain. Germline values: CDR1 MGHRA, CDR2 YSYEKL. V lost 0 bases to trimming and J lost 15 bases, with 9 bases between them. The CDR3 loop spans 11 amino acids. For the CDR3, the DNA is TGCGCCAGCAGCCAAGATCACCGAAGGTTCTTC. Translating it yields CASSQDHRRFF.

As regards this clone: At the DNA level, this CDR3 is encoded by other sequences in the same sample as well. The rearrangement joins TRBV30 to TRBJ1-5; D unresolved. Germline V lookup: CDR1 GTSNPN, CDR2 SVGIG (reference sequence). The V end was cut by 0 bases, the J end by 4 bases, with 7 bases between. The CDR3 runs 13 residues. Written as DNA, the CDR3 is TGTGCCTGGAGTGTACTGGGGAATCAGCCCCAGCATTTT. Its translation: CAWSVLGNQPQHF.

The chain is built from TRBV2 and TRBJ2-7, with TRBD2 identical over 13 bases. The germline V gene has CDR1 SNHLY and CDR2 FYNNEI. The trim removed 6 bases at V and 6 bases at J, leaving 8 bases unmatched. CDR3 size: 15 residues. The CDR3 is CASRRGTSGNGEQYF. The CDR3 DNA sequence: TGTGCCAGCAGGCGTGGGACTAGCGGGAACGGCGAGCAGTACTTC.

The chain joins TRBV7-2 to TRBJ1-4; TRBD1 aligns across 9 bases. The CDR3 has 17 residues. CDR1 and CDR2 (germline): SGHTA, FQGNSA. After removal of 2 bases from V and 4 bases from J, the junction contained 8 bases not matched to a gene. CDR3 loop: CASSLTGTGHSNEKLFF. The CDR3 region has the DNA TGTGCCAGCAGCTTAACCGGGACAGGGCACAGTAATGAAAAACTGTTTTTT.

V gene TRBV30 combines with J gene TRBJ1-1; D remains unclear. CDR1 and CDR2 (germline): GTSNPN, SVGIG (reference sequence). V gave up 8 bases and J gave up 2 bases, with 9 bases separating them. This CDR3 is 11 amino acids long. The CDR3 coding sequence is TGTGCCGGGCAAAGAAACACTGAAGCTTTCTTT. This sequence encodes CAGQRNTEAFF.

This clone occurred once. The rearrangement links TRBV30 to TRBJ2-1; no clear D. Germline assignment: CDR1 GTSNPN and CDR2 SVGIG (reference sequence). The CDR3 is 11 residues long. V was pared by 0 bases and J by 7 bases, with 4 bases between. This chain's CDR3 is CAWSVMNEQFF. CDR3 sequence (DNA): TGTGCCTGGAGTGTTATGAATGAGCAGTTCTTC.